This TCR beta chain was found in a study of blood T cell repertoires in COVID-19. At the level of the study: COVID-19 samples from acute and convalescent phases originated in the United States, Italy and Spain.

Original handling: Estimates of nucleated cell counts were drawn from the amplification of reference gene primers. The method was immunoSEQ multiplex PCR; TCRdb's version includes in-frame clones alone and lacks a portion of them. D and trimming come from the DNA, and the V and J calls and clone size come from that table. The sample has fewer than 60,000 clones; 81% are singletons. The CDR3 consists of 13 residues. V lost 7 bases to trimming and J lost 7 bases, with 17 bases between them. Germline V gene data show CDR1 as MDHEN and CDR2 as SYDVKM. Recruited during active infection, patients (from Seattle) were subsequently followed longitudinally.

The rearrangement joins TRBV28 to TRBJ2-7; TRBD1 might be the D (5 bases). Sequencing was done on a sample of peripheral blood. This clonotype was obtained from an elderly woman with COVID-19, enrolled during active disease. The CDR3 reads CASMVPGLEEQYF. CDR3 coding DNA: TGTGCCAGCATGGTACCAGGGTTAGAGGAGCAGTACTTC.